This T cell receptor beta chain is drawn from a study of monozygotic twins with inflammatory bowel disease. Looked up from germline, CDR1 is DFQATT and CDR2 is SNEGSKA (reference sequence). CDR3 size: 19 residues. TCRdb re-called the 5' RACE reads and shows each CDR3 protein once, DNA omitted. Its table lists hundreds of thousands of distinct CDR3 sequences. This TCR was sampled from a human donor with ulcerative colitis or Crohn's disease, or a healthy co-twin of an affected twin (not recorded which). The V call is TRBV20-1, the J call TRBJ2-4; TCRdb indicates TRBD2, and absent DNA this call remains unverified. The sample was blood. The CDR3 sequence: CSASRLAGVGHVAKNIQYF.